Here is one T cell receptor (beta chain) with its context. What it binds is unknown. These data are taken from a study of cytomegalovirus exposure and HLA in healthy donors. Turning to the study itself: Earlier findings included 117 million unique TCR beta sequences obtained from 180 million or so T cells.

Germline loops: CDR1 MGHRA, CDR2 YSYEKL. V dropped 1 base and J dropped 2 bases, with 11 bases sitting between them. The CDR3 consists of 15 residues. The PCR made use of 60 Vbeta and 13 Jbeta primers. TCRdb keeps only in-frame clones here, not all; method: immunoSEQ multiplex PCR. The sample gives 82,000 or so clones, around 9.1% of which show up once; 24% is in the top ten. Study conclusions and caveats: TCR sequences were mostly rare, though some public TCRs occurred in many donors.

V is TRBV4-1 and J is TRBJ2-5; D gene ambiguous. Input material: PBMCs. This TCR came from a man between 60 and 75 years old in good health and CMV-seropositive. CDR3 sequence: CASSQARTEQETQYF. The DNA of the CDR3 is TGCGCCAGCAGCCAAGCGCGCACTGAACAAGAGACCCAGTACTTC.